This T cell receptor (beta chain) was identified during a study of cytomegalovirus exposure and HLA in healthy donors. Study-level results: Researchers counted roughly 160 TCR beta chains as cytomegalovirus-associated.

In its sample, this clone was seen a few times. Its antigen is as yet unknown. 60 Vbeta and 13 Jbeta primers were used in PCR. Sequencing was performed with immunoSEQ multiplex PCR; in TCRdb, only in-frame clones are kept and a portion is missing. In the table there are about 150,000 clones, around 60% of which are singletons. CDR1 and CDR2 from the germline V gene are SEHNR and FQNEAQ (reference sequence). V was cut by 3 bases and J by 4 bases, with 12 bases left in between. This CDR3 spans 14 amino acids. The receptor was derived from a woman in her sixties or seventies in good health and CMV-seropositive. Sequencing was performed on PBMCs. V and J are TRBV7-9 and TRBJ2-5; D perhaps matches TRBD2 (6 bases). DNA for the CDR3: TGTGCCAGCAGCTTGAGTGGCGGGACAGAGACCCAGTACTTC. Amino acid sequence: CASSLSGGTETQYF.